The source of this T cell receptor beta chain is a study of CD8 T cells in Susac syndrome. On the study more broadly: Patients with Susac syndrome were, at the time of blood collection, therapy-naive, maintained on corticosteroids, or maintained on intravenous immunoglobulin alone.

TCR beta sequencing was performed on blood CD8+ and CD4+ T cells. The diagnostic criteria for definite or probable disease, as recently defined, were met by the patients with Susac syndrome. Isolation of CD8+ and CD4+ T cells was performed negatively, whereas enrichment of TEMRA cells was done by FACS. CDR1 and CDR2 from the germline V gene are SQVTM and ANQGSEA. The CDR3 sequence is 14 residues long. V dropped 3 bases and J dropped 0 bases, with 11 bases sitting between them. RNA was extracted with the RNeasy kit, and a quantity of about 0.45 to 1 ug was reverse transcribed using random hexamers. In TCRdb, the immunoSEQ multiplex PCR reads were re-called with MiXCR into one record per CDR3 protein. The table includes about 140,000 distinct CDR3 sequences, more than 90% detected once.

The chain combines TRBV29-1 with TRBJ1-1; D unclear. The TCR originated in a human donor with Susac syndrome. Input material: CD4+ T cells from PBMCs. The CDR3 DNA reads TGCAGCGTTGAGTCTAACCTCATGAACACTGAAGCTTTCTTT. Amino acids: CSVESNLMNTEAFF.